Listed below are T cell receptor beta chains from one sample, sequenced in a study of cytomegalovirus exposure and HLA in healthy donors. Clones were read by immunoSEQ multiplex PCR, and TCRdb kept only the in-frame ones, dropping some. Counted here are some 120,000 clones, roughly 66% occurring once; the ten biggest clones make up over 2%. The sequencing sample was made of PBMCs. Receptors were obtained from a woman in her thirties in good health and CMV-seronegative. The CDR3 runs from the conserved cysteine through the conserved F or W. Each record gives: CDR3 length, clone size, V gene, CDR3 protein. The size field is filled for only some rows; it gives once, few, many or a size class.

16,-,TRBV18,CASSPPASGWGNEQFF
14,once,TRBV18,CASSPTGFGTEAFF
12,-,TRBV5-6,CASSLGPKPQHF
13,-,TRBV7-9,CASSPHLNTEAFF
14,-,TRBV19,CASSGTGRNYGYTF
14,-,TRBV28,CASSLSLANEKLFF
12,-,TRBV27,CASSSPGWGYTF
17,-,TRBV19,CASSTGRTGTGRTEAFF
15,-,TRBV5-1,CASSLTGSGNQPQHF
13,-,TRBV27,CASRAGGRYGYTF
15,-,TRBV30,CAWSGTPTMNTEAFF
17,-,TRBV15,CATSRDVWSSGANVLTF
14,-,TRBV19,CASRGRVGNQPQHF
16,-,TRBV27,CATSRTSQGARFPQHF
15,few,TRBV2,CASSGPSGITGELFF
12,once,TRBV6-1,CASSEWSTEAFF
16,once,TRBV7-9,CASSSPPLAGLGEQYF
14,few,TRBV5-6,CASSYKGRNEKLFF
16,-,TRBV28,CASSLLFGTDTDTQYF
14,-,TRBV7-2,CASSFDRGGQPQHF
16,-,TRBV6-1,CASSEGWGGGTDTQYF
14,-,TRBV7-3,CASSSTSGSETQYF
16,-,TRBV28,CASSLPGAGRSYEQYF
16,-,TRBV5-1,CASSLVVTGARETQYF
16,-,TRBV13,CASSFTETGTDNEQFF
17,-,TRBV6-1,CASSGTSGQGDLDEQYF